This T cell receptor (beta chain) originates from a study of blood T cell repertoires in COVID-19. Study-wide context: Sources were T cells, B-cell-depleted T cells, or PBMCs; the material itself was cDNA or gDNA.

Sequenced by immunoSEQ multiplex PCR; TCRdb stores in-frame clones only, minus some. The data contain fewer than 300,000 clones, approximately 90% of them singletons. This receptor was identified in a man aged 50 to 60 with COVID-19, enrolled during active disease. Sequencing was performed on peripheral blood.

This chain's CDR3 is CASSYGTGTTDTQYF. In DNA form, the CDR3 reads TGTGCCAGCAGTTACGGGACAGGGACCACAGATACGCAGTATTTT. The genes are TRBV6-2 or TRBV6-3 and TRBJ2-3; TRBD1 matches at 9 bases. Germline CDR1 is MNHEY and CDR2 is SVGEGT. V gave up 2 bases and J gave up 2 bases; unmatched junction bases: 2. This CDR3 spans 15 amino acids.